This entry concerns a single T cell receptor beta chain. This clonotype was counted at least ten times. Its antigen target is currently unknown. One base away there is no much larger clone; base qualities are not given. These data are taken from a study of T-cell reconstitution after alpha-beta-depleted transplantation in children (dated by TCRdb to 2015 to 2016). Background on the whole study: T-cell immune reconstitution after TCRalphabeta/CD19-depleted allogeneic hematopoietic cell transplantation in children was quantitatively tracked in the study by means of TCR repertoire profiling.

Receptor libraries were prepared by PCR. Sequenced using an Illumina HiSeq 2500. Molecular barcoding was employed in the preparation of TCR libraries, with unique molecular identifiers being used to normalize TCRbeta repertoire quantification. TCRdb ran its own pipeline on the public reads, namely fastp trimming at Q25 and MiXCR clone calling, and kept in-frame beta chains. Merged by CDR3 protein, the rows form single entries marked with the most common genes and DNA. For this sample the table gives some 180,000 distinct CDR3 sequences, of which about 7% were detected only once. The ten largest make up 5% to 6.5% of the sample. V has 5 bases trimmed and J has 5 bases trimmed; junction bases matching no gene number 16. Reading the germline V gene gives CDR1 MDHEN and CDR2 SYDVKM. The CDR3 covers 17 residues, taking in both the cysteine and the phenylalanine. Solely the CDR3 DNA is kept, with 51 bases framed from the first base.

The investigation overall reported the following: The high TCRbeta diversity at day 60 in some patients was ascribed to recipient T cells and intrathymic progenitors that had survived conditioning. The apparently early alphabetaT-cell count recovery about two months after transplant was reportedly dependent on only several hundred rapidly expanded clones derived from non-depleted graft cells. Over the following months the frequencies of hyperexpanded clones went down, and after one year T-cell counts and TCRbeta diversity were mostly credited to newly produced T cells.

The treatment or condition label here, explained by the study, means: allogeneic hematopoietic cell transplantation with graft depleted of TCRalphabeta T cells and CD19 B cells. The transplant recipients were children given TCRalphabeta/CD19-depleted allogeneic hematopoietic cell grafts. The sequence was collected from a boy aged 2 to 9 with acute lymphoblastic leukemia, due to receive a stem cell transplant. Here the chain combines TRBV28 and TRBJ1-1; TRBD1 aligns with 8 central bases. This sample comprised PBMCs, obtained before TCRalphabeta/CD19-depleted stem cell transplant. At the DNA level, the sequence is TGTGCCAGCAGTCTAATAAATTCTATCAGGGGGCGAACTGAAGCTTTCTTT. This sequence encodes CASSLINSIRGRTEAFF.